A single sample gave rise to the 30 T cell receptor beta chains below, sequenced in a study of post-analysis software for immune sequencing data. The authors incorporated unique molecular identifiers into the TCR beta cDNA libraries. Via MiXCR, TCRdb re-called the PCR reads, giving one row per CDR3 protein. The table includes 750,000 to 950,000 distinct CDR3 sequences, about 57% detected once. Their antigens remain unidentified. Study-wide points: Among a handful of TRBV segments more frequent in patients than controls were TRBV5-6, TRBV5-1 and TRBV20-1.

Sequencing was performed on blood. The receptors here all came from a girl aged 10 to 17 with multiple sclerosis.

The chain combines TRBV20-1 with TRBJ2-3, with 10 bases matching TRBD2. Germline V gene lookup returns CDR1 DFQATT and CDR2 SNEGSKA (reference sequence). The junction had 12 bases not matched to a gene; V was cut back by 2 bases and J by 1 base. The CDR3 is 18 amino acids. The CDR3: CSARYGSSGGPRTDTQYF. CDR3 DNA sequence: TGCAGTGCTAGATACGGTAGTAGCGGGGGGCCTCGCACAGATACGCAGTATTTT.

This clonotype was found once. CDR3 sequence (DNA): TGTGCCAGCAGCGTCGGAGGCTGGGTAAAACTGTTTTTT. Translated: CASSVGGWVKLFF. V usage is TRBV12-3 or TRBV12-4 and J usage is TRBJ1-4, with D hard to call. CDR3 length: 13 amino acids. V was cut by 6 bases and J by 10 bases, with 15 bases left in between.

The chain combines TRBV20-1 with TRBJ2-4, with D possibly TRBD1 on 6 matching bases. Trimming pared 2 bases from V and 1 base from J, leaving 9 bases between. This CDR3 is built from 14 residues. Germline CDR1 and CDR2: DFQATT and SNEGSKA (reference sequence). The CDR3 DNA follows: TGCAGTGCTAGAAACAGGGTGGCCAAAAACATTCAGTACTTC. As protein: CSARNRVAKNIQYF.

This clonotype occurred once. The chain carries TRBV12-3 or TRBV12-4 and TRBJ1-2; D not resolved. The CDR3 runs 16 residues. The V end lost 2 bases, the J end lost 7 bases, and 20 bases lay between the germline ends. DNA for the CDR3: TGTGCCAGCAGTTTAAGGTCTGAAGTGCGAATTGGTGGCTACACCTTC. Protein product: CASSLRSEVRIGGYTF.

V usage is TRBV5-1 and J usage is TRBJ2-7, with a tentative D call TRBD1 (7 bases). The germline CDR1 and CDR2 sequences are SGHRS and YFSETQ. This CDR3 contains 15 residues. Trimming pared 3 bases from V and 3 bases from J, leaving 16 bases between. CDR3 amino acids: CASSWQGEDLYEQYF. DNA of the CDR3: TGCGCCAGCAGCTGGCAGGGGGAGGACCTCTACGAGCAGTACTTC.

The rearrangement joins TRBV11-2 to TRBJ2-7; D is uncertain. Germline CDR1 SGHAT, CDR2 FQNNGV. The CDR3 is 15 residues long. Trimming pared 3 bases from V and 1 base from J, leaving 13 bases between. The CDR3 is CASSFFLGGSYEQYF. CDR3 DNA sequence: TGTGCCAGCAGCTTTTTCCTGGGCGGATCCTACGAGCAGTACTTC.

The chain employs TRBV6-5 and TRBJ2-3; the match to TRBD2 covers 11 bases. The CDR3 has 14 residues. Germline CDR1 MNHEY, CDR2 SVGAGI. J was trimmed by 5 bases and V by 5 bases; bases with no gene match: 3. The CDR3 loop reads CASSAGTSGDTQYF. CDR3 nucleotides: TGTGCCAGCAGTGCCGGGACTAGCGGAGATACGCAGTATTTT.

This clonotype was observed a handful of times. The gene calls are TRBV12-3 or TRBV12-4 and TRBJ1-2, with D possibly TRBD1 on 6 matching bases. The CDR3 extends over 13 amino acids. Trimming removed 6 bases from V and 8 bases from J, with 16 bases in between. The CDR3 loop reads CASRPAGVPGYTF. CDR3 in DNA: TGTGCCAGCAGGCCAGCAGGGGTTCCCGGCTACACCTTC.

This clonotype has only a few counts. The chain combines TRBV5-1 with TRBJ1-1; TRBD1 aligns across 8 bases. Germline lookup yields CDR1 SGHRS and CDR2 YFSETQ. V trimming: 1 base; J trimming: 5 bases; junction bases outside the gene matches: 7. The length of the CDR3 is 15 residues. The CDR3 region has the DNA TGCGCCAGCAGCTTGACAGGGGGACACGAGACTGAAGCTTTCTTT. Encoded protein: CASSLTGGHETEAFF.

This clonotype was observed a handful of times. The chain employs TRBV10-3 and TRBJ2-7, with a possible D match to TRBD1 (5 bases). The ends were cut back, 6 bases at V and 2 bases at J, with 11 bases in the middle. Germline assignment: CDR1 ENHRY and CDR2 SYGVKD. This CDR3 is built from 13 residues. CDR3 amino acids: CAIRPDSTYEQYF. For the CDR3, the DNA is TGTGCCATCAGACCCGACAGCACCTACGAGCAGTACTTC.

This clonotype has more than one count but fewer than ten. The chain links TRBV29-1 to TRBJ2-5; 7 bases align to TRBD1. The CDR3 length is 14 residues. CDR1 and CDR2 from the germline V gene are SQVTM and ANQGSEA. V lost 3 bases to trimming and J lost 5 bases; unmatched junction nucleotides: 9. The CDR3 loop is CSVDAAGGAETQYF. DNA for the CDR3: TGCAGCGTTGACGCGGCAGGGGGTGCGGAGACCCAGTACTTC.

The chain links TRBV4-2 to TRBJ1-2; D is possibly TRBD1 (5 bases). Looked up from germline, CDR1 is LGHNA and CDR2 is YNFKEQ. This CDR3 region has 14 residues. V was pared by 1 base and J by 3 bases, with 9 bases between. This CDR3 is CASSQAGRDYGYTF. Here the CDR3 DNA reads TGTGCCAGCAGCCAAGCAGGGCGGGACTATGGCTACACCTTC.

This clonotype has just a few counts. The V and J genes are TRBV3-1 and TRBJ1-2; tentatively, D is TRBD1 (5 bases). CDR3 length equals 15 residues. V dropped 1 base and J dropped 4 bases, with 13 bases sitting between them. Germline V gene data show CDR1 as LGHDT and CDR2 as YNNKEL (reference sequence). In nucleotides, the CDR3 is TGTGCCAGCAGCCAAGCGGGGCCCTCCGTCTATGGCTACACCTTC. Amino acids: CASSQAGPSVYGYTF.

This chain joins TRBV4-2 and TRBJ2-7; 7 positions agree with TRBD2. J was trimmed by 1 base and V by 1 base; bases with no gene match: 4. The germline V gene has CDR1 LGHNA and CDR2 YNFKEQ. This CDR3 is built from 15 residues. In DNA, the CDR3 is TGTGCCAGCAGCCAAGGTGTACTAGCGTCCTACGAGCAGTACTTC. As protein: CASSQGVLASYEQYF.

CDR3 in DNA: TGTGCCAGCAGCTGGCGGGCGTGGGAGGGTTTAGGTGAGCAGTTCTTC. Translated, it gives CASSWRAWEGLGEQFF. The chain employs TRBV11-2 and TRBJ2-1; 7 nucleotides match TRBD2. Unmatched junction bases numbered 15, after V lost 4 bases and J lost 9 bases. CDR1 is SGHAT, CDR2 FQNNGV, per germline. This CDR3 has 16 residues.

This clonotype occurred a few times. The chain links TRBV12-5 to TRBJ1-2, with 9 positions matching TRBD1. CDR1 and CDR2 (germline): LGHNT, FRNRAP. V shed 4 bases and J 4 bases; nucleotides not matched to a gene: 13. The CDR3 totals 17 residues. The CDR3 reads CASGSPPGTGPSYGYTF. As DNA, the CDR3 is TGTGCTAGTGGTTCCCCTCCCGGGACAGGGCCGAGCTATGGCTACACCTTC.

This clonotype has a count of ten or more. This chain connects TRBV10-3 to TRBJ1-1, with no clear D. Trimming removed 4 bases from V and 0 bases from J, with 6 bases in between. This CDR3 region has 13 residues. Germline loops: CDR1 ENHRY, CDR2 SYGVKD. Here the CDR3 reads CAISVAVNTEAFF. CDR3 nucleotides: TGTGCCATCAGTGTAGCAGTGAACACTGAAGCTTTCTTT.

V usage is TRBV6-5 and J usage is TRBJ2-7; 7 bases map to TRBD1. J was trimmed by 3 bases and V by 6 bases; bases with no gene match: 8. CDR1 is MNHEY, CDR2 SVGAGI, per germline. The CDR3 sequence is 14 residues long. This CDR3 is CASRRGQGGYEQYF. The CDR3 bases are TGTGCCAGCAGAAGGGGGCAAGGAGGCTACGAGCAGTACTTC.

The chain employs TRBV18 and TRBJ1-1; 8 nucleotides line up with TRBD1. The ends lost 1 base at V and 5 bases at J; junction bases unmatched: 6. The CDR3 covers 15 residues. Germline CDR1 and CDR2: KGHSH and LQKENI. The CDR3 loop is CASSPLAGGWTEAFF. For the CDR3, the DNA is TGTGCCAGCTCACCACTGGCAGGGGGCTGGACTGAAGCTTTCTTT.

This chain connects TRBV7-2 to TRBJ1-2; D gene unclear. Trimming removed 5 bases at V and 4 bases at J, with 17 bases between. The CDR3 consists of 15 residues. CDR1 and CDR2 (germline): SGHTA, FQGNSA. The CDR3 region is CASSPQSARTYGYTF. The CDR3 region has the DNA TGTGCCAGCAGCCCACAATCGGCACGGACCTATGGCTACACCTTC.

The V gene is TRBV2, the J gene TRBJ1-5; D is possibly TRBD1 (6 bases). Trimming shortened V by 2 bases and J by 6 bases, and 14 bases separated the two germline ends. This CDR3 has 15 residues. Germline V gene lookup returns CDR1 SNHLY and CDR2 FYNNEI. CDR3 nucleotide sequence: TGTGCCAGCAGTGAATTGGGGCAGGGGATTCAGCCCCAGCATTTT. Encoded protein: CASSELGQGIQPQHF.

In its sample, this clonotype was seen a few times. The chain links TRBV20-1 to TRBJ2-7, with TRBD2 matching 10 bases. V trimming: 6 bases; J trimming: 0 bases; junction bases outside the gene matches: 5. Germline CDR1 reads DFQATT; CDR2 reads SNEGSKA (reference sequence). The CDR3 contains 14 residues. The CDR3 sequence: CSANSGRSSYEQYF. CDR3 sequence (DNA): TGCAGTGCAAATAGCGGGAGGAGCTCCTACGAGCAGTACTTC.

The chain has TRBV7-2 and TRBJ2-1; weak D call: TRBD2 (7 bases). Germline V gene lookup returns CDR1 SGHTA and CDR2 FQGNSA. This CDR3 contains 18 residues. Trimming stripped 1 base from V and 0 bases from J, with 16 bases between. This chain's CDR3 is CASSLGGAGASSYNEQFF. CDR3 in DNA: TGTGCCAGCAGCTTAGGAGGGGCGGGGGCGAGCTCCTACAATGAGCAGTTCTTC. Full variable domain (remainder filled in from reference TRBV7-2 and TRBJ2-1): GAGVSQSPSNKVTEKGKDVELRCDPISGHTALYWYRQSLGQGLEFLIYFQGNSAPDKSGLPSDRFSAERTGGSVSTLTIQRTQQEDSAVYLCASSLGGAGASSYNEQFFGPGTRLTVL.

The chain employs TRBV21-1 and TRBJ2-5; the table gives TRBD1 as D, unverified against the DNA. The DNA matches TRBJ2-7 better at its end, which makes the J call doubtful. TRBV21-1 constitutes a pseudogene. This CDR3 is 16 amino acids long. The CDR3 sequence: CASSTTTGTGVYEQYF. The DNA of the CDR3 is TGTGCCAGCAGCACAACCACCGGGACAGGGGTCTACGAGCAGTACTTC.

The chain employs TRBV2 and TRBJ1-1; 9 nucleotides align to TRBD1. In germline, CDR1 is SNHLY, CDR2 FYNNEI. The CDR3 has 16 residues. V shed 9 bases, J shed 4 bases, and the junction held 15 bases outside the gene matches. The CDR3 loop is CASRPGTGLRGTEAFF. The CDR3 region has the DNA TGTGCCAGTAGACCCGGGACAGGGTTAAGGGGCACTGAAGCTTTCTTT.

The rearrangement joins TRBV20-1 to TRBJ2-5, with a possible D match to TRBD2 (6 bases). V lost 3 bases, J lost 7 bases, and 24 bases lay in between. Germline CDR1 is DFQATT and CDR2 is SNEGSKA (reference sequence). CDR3 length: 16 amino acids. CDR3 amino acids: CSASISELAVGGTQYF. CDR3 DNA sequence: TGCAGTGCTAGTATCAGTGAACTAGCTGTGGGGGGGACCCAGTACTTC.

In this sample, this clonotype turned up a few times. This chain uses TRBV4-2 with TRBJ2-1, with TRBD2 matching 14 bases. Unmatched junction bases numbered 3, after V lost 3 bases and J lost 8 bases. CDR1 LGHNA and CDR2 YNFKEQ come from the germline V gene. The CDR3 extends over 15 amino acids. The CDR3 region is CASSHGTSGSDEQFF. CDR3 DNA sequence: TGTGCCAGCAGCCACGGGACTAGCGGGAGCGATGAGCAGTTCTTC.

About this clonotype: At one boundary the junction diverges from the germline segment, which might be a read error. This chain joins TRBV27 and TRBJ2-7; TRBD1 matches 7 bases. Germline CDR1 MNHEY, CDR2 SMNVEV (reference sequence). CDR3 length: 14 residues. DNA of the CDR3: TGTGCCGGCAGGCGCGGGCAGGGGGCCTACGAGCAGTACTTC. Translation gives CAGRRGQGAYEQYF.

The chain has TRBV20-1 and TRBJ2-1, with 9 bases lining up with TRBD1. The CDR3 runs 15 residues. The junction had 6 bases not matched to a gene; V was cut back by 6 bases and J by 0 bases. Germline CDR1 reads DFQATT; CDR2 reads SNEGSKA (reference sequence). In DNA form, the CDR3 reads TGCAGTGCCCTGACAGGGGGTAGCTCCTACAATGAGCAGTTCTTC. It is translated as CSALTGGSSYNEQFF.

This clonotype was seen once. This chain links TRBV5-1 with TRBJ2-6; a possible D gene is TRBD2 (6 bases). The CDR3 sequence is 19 residues long. Germline lookup yields CDR1 SGHRS and CDR2 YFSETQ. Trimming cost V 0 bases and J 1 base, with 17 bases left between them. In DNA, the CDR3 is TGCGCCAGCAGCTTGGTGGCCGGGACTGGATTATCTGGGGCCAACGTCCTGACTTTC. Protein: CASSLVAGTGLSGANVLTF.